Presented here are 3 T cell receptor beta chains from one specimen sequenced in a study of identical twins. TCRdb analysed the 5' RACE reads with MiXCR anew, one entry per CDR3 protein. The table has approximately 700,000 distinct CDR3 sequences, roughly 18% seen once. The data also belong to a second study, concerning T cells expressing NK-cell markers.

The sample comprised PBMCs. The receptors derive from a woman aged 18-35 years in good health.

The chain is built from TRBV12-3 or TRBV12-4 and TRBJ2-7; D uncertain. There are 12 residues in the CDR3. V lost 5 bases to trimming and J lost 5 bases, with 10 bases between them. CDR3: CASSRPRHEQYF. The DNA of the CDR3 is TGTGCCAGCAGTAGACCCAGACACGAGCAGTACTTC.

This clonotype came up a few times. This chain joins TRBV11-2 and TRBJ1-1, with D tentatively TRBD1 (5 bases). Germline-derived CDR1 and CDR2 are SGHAT and FQNNGV. Trimming took 2 bases from V and 4 from J, leaving 11 bases between them. The CDR3 runs 14 residues. CDR3 in DNA: TGTGCCAGCAGCTTACCAGGGAGTCCCACTGAAGCTTTCTTT. Its protein product is CASSLPGSPTEAFF. The complete variable domain, with remaining parts taken from reference TRBV11-2 and TRBJ1-1, reads EAGVAQSPRYKIIEKRQSVAFWCNPISGHATLYWYQQILGQGPKLLIQFQNNGVVDDSQLPKDRFSAERLKGVDSTLKIQPAKLEDSAVYLCASSLPGSPTEAFFGQGTRLTVV.

This clonotype came up a few times. The chain carries TRBV4-3 and TRBJ2-6; perhaps D is TRBD1 or TRBD2 (5 bases each). This CDR3 has 15 amino acids. V shed 4 bases and J shed 3 bases, with 10 bases lying between them. From germline, CDR1 is LGHNA and CDR2 YSLEER. CDR3 protein: CASSLGTVGANVLTF. The CDR3 DNA reads TGCGCCAGCAGCCTCGGGACGGTTGGGGCCAACGTCCTGACTTTC.